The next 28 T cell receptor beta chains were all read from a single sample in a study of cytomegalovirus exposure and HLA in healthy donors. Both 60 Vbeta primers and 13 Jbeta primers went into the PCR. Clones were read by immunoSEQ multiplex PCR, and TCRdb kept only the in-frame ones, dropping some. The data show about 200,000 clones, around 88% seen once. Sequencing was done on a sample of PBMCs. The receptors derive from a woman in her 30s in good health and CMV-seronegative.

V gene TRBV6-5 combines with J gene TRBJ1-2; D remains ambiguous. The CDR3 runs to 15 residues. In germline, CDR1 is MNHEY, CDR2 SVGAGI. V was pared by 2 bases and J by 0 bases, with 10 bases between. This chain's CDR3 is CASSYSPVANYGYTF. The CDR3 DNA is TGTGCCAGCAGTTACAGCCCGGTAGCTAACTATGGCTACACCTTC.

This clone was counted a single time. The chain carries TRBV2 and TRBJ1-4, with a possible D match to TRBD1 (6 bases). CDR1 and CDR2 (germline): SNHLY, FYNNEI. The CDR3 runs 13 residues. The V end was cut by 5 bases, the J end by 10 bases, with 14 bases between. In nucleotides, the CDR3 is TGTGCCAGCAGTCAGGACAGTCCAGGAAAACTGTTTTTT. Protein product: CASSQDSPGKLFF.

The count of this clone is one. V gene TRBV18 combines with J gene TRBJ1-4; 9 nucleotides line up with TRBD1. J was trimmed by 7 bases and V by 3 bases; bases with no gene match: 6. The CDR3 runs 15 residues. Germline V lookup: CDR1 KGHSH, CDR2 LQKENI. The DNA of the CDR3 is TGTGCCAGCTCACCTAACAGGGGGCCATCTGAAAAACTGTTTTTT. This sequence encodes CASSPNRGPSEKLFF.

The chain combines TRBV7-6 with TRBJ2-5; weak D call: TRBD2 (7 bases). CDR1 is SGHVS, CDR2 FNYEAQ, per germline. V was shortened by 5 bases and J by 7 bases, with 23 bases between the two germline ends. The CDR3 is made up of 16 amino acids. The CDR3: CASSQPWREKGGTQYF. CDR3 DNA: TGTGCCAGCAGCCAACCCTGGCGGGAGAAAGGGGGGACCCAGTACTTC.

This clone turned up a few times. As DNA, the CDR3 is TGTGCCAGCAGTGTACTCTTCGGACAGGCCCAAGAGACCCAGTACTTC. Translated, it gives CASSVLFGQAQETQYF. The chain employs TRBV6-1 and TRBJ2-5; TRBD1 matches 7 bases. The trim removed 4 bases at V and 1 base at J, leaving 9 bases unmatched. Germline-derived CDR1 and CDR2 are MNHNS and SASEGT. This CDR3 contains 16 residues.

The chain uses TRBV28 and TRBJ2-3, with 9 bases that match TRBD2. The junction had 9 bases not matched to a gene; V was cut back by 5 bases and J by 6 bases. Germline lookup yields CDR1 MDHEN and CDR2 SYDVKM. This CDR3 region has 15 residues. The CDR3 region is CASSTFSGSSDTQYF. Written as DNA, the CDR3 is TGTGCCAGCAGTACCTTTAGCGGGAGTTCGGATACGCAGTATTTT.

Written as DNA, the CDR3 is TGTGCCAGTAGCCCTGGCGGAAACTATGGCTACACCTTC. Residues: CASSPGGNYGYTF. The J gene is TRBJ1-2, the V gene TRBV19, with unresolved D. With 6 bases removed from V and 2 bases from J, the gap between germline ends came to 10 bases. This CDR3 has 13 amino acids. Germline values: CDR1 LNHDA, CDR2 SQIVND (reference sequence). The full variable domain, rest sourced from reference TRBV19 and TRBJ1-2, is DGGITQSPKYLFRKEGQNVTLSCEQNLNHDAMYWYRQDPGQGLRLIYYSQIVNDFQKGDIAEGYSVSREKKESFPLTVTSAQKNPTAFYLCASSPGGNYGYTFGSGTRLTVV.

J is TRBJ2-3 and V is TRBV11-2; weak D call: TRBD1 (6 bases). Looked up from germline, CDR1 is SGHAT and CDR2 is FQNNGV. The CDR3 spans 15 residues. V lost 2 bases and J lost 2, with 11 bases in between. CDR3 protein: CASSLLRTATDTQYF. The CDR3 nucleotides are TGTGCCAGCAGCTTACTACGGACAGCCACAGATACGCAGTATTTT.

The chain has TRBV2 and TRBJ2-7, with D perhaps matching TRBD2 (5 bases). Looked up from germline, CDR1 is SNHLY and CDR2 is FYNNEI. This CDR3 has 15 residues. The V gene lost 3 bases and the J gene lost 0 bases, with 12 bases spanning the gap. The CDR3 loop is CASSDPGEPSYEQYF. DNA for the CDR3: TGTGCCAGCAGTGACCCCGGGGAGCCCTCCTACGAGCAGTACTTC. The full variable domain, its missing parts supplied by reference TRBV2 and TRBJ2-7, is EPEVTQTPSHQVTQMGQEVILRCVPISNHLYFYWYRQILGQKVEFLVSFYNNEISEKSEIFDDQFSVERPDGSNFTLKIRSTKLEDSAMYFCASSDPGEPSYEQYFGPGTRLTVT.

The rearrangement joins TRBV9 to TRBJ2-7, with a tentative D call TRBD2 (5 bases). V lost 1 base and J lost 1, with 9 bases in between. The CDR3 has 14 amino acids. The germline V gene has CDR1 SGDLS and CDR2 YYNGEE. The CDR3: CASSVSPGSYEQYF. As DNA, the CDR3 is TGTGCCAGCAGCGTATCACCGGGGTCCTACGAGCAGTACTTC.

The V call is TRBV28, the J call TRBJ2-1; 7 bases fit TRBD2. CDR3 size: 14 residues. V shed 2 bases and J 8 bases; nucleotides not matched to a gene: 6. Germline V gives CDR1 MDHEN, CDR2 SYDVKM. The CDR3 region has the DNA TGTGCCAGCAGTTTAGCGGGAGTGGGCGATGAGCAGTTCTTC. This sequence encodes CASSLAGVGDEQFF.

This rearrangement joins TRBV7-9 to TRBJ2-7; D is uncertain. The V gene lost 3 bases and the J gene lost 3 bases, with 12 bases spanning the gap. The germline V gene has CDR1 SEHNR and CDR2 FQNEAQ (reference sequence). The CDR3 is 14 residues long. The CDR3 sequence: CASSFGRQDYEQYF. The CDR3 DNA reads TGTGCCAGCAGCTTCGGTCGCCAGGACTACGAGCAGTACTTC.

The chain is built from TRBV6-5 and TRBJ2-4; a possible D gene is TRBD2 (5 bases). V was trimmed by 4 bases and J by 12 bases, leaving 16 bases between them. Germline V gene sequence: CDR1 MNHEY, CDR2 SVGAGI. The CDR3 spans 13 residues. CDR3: CASSSPRGAHQYF. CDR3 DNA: TGTGCCAGCAGTTCCCCTCGGGGAGCACATCAGTACTTC.

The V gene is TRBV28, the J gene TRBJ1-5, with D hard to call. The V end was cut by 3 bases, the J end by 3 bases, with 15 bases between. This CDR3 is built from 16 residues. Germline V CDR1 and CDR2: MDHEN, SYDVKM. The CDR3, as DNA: TGTGCCAGCAGTTTCCCTGGGTGGAGGAACAATCAGCCCCAGCATTTT. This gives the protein CASSFPGWRNNQPQHF.

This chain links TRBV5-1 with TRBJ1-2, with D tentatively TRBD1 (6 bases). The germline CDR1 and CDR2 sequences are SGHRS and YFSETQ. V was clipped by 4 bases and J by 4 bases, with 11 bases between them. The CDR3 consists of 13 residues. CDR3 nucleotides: TGCGCCAGCAGCGTGGGACAAGCCTATGGCTACACCTTC. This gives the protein CASSVGQAYGYTF.

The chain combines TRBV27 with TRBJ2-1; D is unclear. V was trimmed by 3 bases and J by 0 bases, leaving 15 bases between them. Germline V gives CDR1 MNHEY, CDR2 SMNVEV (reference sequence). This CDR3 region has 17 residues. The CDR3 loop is CASSFLLSAGSYNEQFF. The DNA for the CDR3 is TGTGCCAGCAGTTTCCTCCTCTCCGCAGGCTCCTACAATGAGCAGTTCTTC.

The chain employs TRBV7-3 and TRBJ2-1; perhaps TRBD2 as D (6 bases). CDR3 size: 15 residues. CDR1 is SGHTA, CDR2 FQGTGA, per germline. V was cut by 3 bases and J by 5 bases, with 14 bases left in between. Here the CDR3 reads CASSLTSVANNEQFF. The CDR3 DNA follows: TGTGCCAGCAGCTTGACTAGTGTGGCGAACAATGAGCAGTTCTTC.

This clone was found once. CDR3 sequence (DNA): TGTGCCAGCAGTGGCAGACAGGGGGCGCTCGGCTATGGCTACACCTTC. Its protein product is CASSGRQGALGYGYTF. This chain uses TRBV27 with TRBJ1-2, with 10 nucleotides matching TRBD1. CDR1 is MNHEY and CDR2 is SMNVEV in the germline V gene (reference sequence). The V and J ends lost 5 bases and 4 bases, in that order; junction bases with no gene match: 10. This CDR3 spans 16 amino acids.

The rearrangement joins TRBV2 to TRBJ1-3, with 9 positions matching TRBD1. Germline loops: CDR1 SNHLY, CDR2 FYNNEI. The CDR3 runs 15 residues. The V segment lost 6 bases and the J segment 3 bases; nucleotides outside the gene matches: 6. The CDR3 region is CASRRTGDIGNTIYF. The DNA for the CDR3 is TGTGCCAGCAGGAGGACAGGGGATATTGGAAACACCATATATTTT.

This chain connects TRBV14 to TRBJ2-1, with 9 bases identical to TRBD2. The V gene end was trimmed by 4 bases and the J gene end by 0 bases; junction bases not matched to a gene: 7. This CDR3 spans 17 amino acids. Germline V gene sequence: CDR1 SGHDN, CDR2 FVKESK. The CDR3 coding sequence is TGTGCCAGCAGCCCCCAACTAGCGGGCCGCTCCTACAATGAGCAGTTCTTC. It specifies CASSPQLAGRSYNEQFF.

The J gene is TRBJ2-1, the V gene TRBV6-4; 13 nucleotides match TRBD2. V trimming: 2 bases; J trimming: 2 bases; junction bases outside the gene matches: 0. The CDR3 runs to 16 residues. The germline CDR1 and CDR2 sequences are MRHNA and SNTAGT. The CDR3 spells CASSDGTSGTYNEQFF. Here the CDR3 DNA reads TGTGCCAGCAGTGACGGGACTAGCGGGACCTACAATGAGCAGTTCTTC.

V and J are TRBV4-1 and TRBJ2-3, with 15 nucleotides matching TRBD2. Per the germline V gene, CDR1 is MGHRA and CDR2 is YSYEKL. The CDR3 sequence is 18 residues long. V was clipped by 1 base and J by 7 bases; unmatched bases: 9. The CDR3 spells CASSQGTSGGAGAYTQYF. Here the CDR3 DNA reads TGCGCCAGCAGCCAAGGGACTAGCGGGGGGGCAGGGGCATATACGCAGTATTTT.

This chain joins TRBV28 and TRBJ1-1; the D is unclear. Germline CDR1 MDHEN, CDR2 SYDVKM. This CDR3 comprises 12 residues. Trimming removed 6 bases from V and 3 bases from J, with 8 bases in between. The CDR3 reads CASRGGYTEAFF. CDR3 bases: TGTGCCAGCAGGGGAGGGTACACTGAAGCTTTCTTT.

The CDR3 DNA is TGTGCCAGCAGCTTAAAGGGGACATACTCGGCCGGGGAGCTGTTTTTT. Encoded protein: CASSLKGTYSAGELFF. The chain joins TRBV7-6 to TRBJ2-2, with D possibly matching TRBD1 (6 bases). CDR1 is SGHVS and CDR2 is FNYEAQ in the germline V gene. The length of the CDR3 is 16 residues. With 2 bases removed from V and 6 bases from J, the gap between germline ends came to 16 bases.

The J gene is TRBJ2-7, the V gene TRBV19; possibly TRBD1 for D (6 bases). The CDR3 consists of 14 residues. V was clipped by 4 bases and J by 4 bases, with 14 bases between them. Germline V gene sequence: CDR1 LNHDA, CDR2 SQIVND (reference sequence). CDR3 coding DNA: TGTGCCAGTAGTACTCCAGGGGATAGGTACGAGCAGTACTTC. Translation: CASSTPGDRYEQYF.

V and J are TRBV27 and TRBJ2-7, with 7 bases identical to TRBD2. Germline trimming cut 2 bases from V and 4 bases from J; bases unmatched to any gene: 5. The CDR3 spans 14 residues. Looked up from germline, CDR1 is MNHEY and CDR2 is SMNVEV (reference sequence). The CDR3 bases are TGTGCCAGCAGTTTAGGCGGGAGAAGTTACGAGCAGTACTTC. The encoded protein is CASSLGGRSYEQYF.

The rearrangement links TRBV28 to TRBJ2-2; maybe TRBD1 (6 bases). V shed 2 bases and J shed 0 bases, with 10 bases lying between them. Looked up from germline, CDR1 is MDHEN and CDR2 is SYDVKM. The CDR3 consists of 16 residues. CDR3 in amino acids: CASSLMGHSNTGELFF. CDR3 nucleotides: TGTGCCAGCAGTTTAATGGGACATTCGAACACCGGGGAGCTGTTTTTT.

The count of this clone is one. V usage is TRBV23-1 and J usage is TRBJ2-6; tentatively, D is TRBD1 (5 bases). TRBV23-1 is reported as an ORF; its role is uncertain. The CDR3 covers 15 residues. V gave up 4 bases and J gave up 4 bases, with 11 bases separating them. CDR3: CASSRNRCGANVLTF. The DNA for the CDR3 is TGCGCCAGCAGTCGCAACAGGTGCGGGGCCAACGTCCTGACTTTC.